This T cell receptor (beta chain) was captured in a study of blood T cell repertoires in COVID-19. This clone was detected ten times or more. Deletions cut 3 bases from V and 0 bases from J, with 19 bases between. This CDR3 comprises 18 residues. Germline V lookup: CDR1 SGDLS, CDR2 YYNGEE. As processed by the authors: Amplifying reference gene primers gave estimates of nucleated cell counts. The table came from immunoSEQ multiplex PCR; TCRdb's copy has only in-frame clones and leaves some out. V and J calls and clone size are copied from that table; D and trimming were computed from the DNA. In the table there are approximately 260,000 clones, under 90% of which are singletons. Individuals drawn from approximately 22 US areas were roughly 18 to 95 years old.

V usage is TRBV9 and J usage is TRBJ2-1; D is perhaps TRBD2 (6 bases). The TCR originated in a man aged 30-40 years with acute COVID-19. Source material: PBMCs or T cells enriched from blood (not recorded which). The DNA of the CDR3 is TGTGCCAGCAGCGACCGGGACTTAACACTGAGCTCCTACAATGAGCAGTTCTTC. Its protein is CASSDRDLTLSSYNEQFF.